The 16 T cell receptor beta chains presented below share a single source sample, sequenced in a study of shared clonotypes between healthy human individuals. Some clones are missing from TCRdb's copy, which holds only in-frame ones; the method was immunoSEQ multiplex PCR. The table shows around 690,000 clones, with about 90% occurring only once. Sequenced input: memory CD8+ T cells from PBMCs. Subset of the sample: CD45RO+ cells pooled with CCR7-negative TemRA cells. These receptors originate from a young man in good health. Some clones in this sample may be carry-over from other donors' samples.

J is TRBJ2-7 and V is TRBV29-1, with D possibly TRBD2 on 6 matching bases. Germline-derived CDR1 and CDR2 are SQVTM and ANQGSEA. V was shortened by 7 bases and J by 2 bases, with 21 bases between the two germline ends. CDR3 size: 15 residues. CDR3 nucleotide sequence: TGCAGCGGTTGGACGGCAGTGGGGGGTACCTACGAGCAGTACTTC. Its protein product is CSGWTAVGGTYEQYF.

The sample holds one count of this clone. This CDR3 is CASSLSTSGNQETQYF. The CDR3 DNA is TGTGCCAGCAGTTTAAGTACTAGCGGGAACCAAGAGACCCAGTACTTC. The chain has TRBV28 and TRBJ2-5, with TRBD2 identical over 10 bases. This CDR3 has 16 residues. The germline V gene encodes CDR1 MDHEN and CDR2 SYDVKM. V was pared by 2 bases and J by 0 bases, with 3 bases of the junction left unmatched.

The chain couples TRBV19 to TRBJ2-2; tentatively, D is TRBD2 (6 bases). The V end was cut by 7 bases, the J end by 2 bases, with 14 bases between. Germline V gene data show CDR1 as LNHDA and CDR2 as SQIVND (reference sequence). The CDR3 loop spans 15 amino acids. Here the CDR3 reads CASTRGRTNTGELFF. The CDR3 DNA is TGTGCCAGTACCCGAGGGAGGACTAACACCGGGGAGCTGTTTTTT.

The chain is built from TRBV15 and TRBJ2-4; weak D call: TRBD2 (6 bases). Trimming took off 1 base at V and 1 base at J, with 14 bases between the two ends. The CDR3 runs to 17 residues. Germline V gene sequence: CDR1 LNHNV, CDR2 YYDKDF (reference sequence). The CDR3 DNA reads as TGTGCCACCAGCAGAGGGACGTCGGCGGGGGCCAAAAACATTCAGTACTTC. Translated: CATSRGTSAGAKNIQYF.

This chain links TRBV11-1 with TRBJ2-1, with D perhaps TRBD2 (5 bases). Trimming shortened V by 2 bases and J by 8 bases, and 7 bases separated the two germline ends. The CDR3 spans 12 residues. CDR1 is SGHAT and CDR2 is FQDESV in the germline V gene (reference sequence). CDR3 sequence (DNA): TGTGCCAGCAGCTTACTAGCTCATGAGCAGTTCTTC. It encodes CASSLLAHEQFF.

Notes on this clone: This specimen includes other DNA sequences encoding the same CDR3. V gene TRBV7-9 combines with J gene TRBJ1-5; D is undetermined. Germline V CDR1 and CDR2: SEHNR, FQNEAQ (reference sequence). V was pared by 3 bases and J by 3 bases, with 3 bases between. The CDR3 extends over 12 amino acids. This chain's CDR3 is CASSFPNQPQHF. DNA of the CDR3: TGTGCCAGCAGCTTTCCCAATCAGCCCCAGCATTTT.

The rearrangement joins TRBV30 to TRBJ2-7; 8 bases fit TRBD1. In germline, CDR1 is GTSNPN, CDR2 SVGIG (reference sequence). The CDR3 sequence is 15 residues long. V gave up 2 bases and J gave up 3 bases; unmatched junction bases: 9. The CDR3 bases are TGTGCCTGGAGTTCGGGACAGGAGCTACTCTACGAGCAGTACTTC. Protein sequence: CAWSSGQELLYEQYF. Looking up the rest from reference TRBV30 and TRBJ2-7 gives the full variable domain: SQTIHQWPATLVQPVGSPLSLECTVEGTSNPNLYWYRQAAGRGLQLLFYSVGIGQISSEVPQNLSASRPQDRQFILSSKKLLLSDSGFYLCAWSSGQELLYEQYFGPGTRLTVT.

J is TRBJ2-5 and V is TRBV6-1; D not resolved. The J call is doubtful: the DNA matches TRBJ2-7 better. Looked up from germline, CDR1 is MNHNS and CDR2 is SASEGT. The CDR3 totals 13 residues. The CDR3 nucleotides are TGTGCCAGCAGTGAAGGGGGAAACTACGAGCAGTACTTC. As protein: CASSEGGNYEQYF.

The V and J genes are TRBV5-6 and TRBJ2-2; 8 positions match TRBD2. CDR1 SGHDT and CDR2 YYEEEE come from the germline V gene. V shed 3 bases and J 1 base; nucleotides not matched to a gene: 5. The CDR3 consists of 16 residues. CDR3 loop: CASSWPSGRNTGELFF. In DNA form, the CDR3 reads TGTGCCAGCAGCTGGCCGAGCGGGAGGAACACCGGGGAGCTGTTTTTT.

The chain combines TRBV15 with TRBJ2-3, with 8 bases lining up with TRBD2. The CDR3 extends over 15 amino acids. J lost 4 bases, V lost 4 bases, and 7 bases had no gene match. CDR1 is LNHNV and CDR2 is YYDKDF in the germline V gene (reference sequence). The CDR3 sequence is CATSTERELPDTQYF. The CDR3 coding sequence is TGTGCCACCAGCACCGAGCGGGAGCTGCCAGATACGCAGTATTTT.

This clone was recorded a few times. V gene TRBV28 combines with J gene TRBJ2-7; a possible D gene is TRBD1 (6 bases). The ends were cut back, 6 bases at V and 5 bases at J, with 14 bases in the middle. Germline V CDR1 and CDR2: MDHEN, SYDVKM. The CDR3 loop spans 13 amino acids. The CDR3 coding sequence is TGTGCCAGCAGGGTTGCAGGGGACCACGAGCAGTACTTC. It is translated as CASRVAGDHEQYF.

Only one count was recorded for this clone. DNA for the CDR3: TGTGCCAGTAGTGGACGGGACAACTACGAGCAGTACTTC. This codes for CASSGRDNYEQYF. The V call is TRBV19, the J call TRBJ2-7, with D possibly TRBD1 on 6 matching bases. The V gene's germline CDR1 is LNHDA and CDR2 SQIVND (reference sequence). The CDR3 is 13 residues long. V dropped 5 bases and J dropped 3 bases, with 11 bases sitting between them.

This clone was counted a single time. CDR3 protein: CSVQGTDSNEKLFF. The CDR3 DNA reads as TGCAGCGTCCAGGGGACAGACTCTAATGAAAAACTGTTTTTT. The J gene is TRBJ1-4, the V gene TRBV29-1; 7 bases fit TRBD1. Per the germline V gene, CDR1 is SQVTM and CDR2 is ANQGSEA. The length of the CDR3 is 14 residues. V gave up 6 bases and J gave up 3 bases; unmatched junction bases: 7.

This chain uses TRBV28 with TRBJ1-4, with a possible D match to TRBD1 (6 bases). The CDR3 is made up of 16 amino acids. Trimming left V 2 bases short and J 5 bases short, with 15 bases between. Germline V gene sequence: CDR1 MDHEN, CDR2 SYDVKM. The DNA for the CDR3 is TGTGCCAGCAGTTTAGGGTCATCAGGGGCGAATGAAAAACTGTTTTTT. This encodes CASSLGSSGANEKLFF.

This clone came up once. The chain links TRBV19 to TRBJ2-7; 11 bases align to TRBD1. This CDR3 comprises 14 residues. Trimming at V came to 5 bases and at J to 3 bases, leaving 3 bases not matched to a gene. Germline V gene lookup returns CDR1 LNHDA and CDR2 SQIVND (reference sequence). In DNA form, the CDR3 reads TGTGCCAGTAGTTACGGGACAGGGGGCTACGAGCAGTACTTC. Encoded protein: CASSYGTGGYEQYF.

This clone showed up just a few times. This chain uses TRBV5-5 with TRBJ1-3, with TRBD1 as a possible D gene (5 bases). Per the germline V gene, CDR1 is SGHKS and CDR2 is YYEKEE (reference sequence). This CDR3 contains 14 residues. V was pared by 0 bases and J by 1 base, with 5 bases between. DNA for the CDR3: TGTGCCAGCAGCTTGGGGGGGTCTGGAAACACCATATATTTT. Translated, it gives CASSLGGSGNTIYF.